The clone carrying this TCR beta chain appeared many times. The sample's time point: technical triplicate 1. Unsorted libraries were prepared from 2 million PBMCs held at -80 C. The data belong to a study of neurological immune-mediated disorders. TCRdb reprocessed the 5' RACE reads via MiXCR and lists one record per CDR3 protein. Counted here are 40,000 or so distinct CDR3 sequences, approximately 10% occurring once; the ten biggest clones make up about 4%. CDR3 size: 15 residues. Trimming left V 6 bases short and J 0 bases short, with 15 bases between. Germline values: CDR1 DFQATT, CDR2 SNEGSKA (reference sequence).

This clonotype was obtained from a man in his fifties or sixties with HTLV-1-associated myelopathy (HAM/TSP). The V gene is TRBV20-1, the J gene TRBJ1-3, with D hard to call. The specimen sequenced was PBMCs. The CDR3 reads CSALITGLSGNTIYF. As DNA, the CDR3 is TGCAGTGCCCTCATTACCGGACTCTCTGGAAACACCATATATTTT.